The T cell receptor beta chain described here comes from a study of blood T cell repertoires in COVID-19. Across the study: Samples of COVID-19 (acute and convalescent) were obtained from the United States, Italy and Spain. Nucleic acid was either cDNA or gDNA, and it came from T cells, B-cell-depleted T cells, or PBMCs.

Patients of the Seattle cohort, enrolled during active infection, were followed longitudinally. In the original analysis: Amplification with reference gene primers provided the estimates of nucleated cell counts. The repertoire was sequenced with immunoSEQ multiplex PCR; TCRdb's copy has only in-frame clones and lacks some. V, J and clone size derive from that table, while D and trimming were established from the DNA sequence. The sample has hundreds of thousands of clones; approximately 88% are singletons. Sequencing input: peripheral blood. The source is a woman in her fifties or sixties with COVID-19, enrolled during active disease.

CDR3 sequence reads: CAVGQINTEAFF. DNA for the CDR3: TGTGCCGTAGGACAAATAAACACTGAAGCTTTCTTT. This chain uses TRBV19 with TRBJ1-1; tentative D call: TRBD1 (5 bases). Germline V gene sequence: CDR1 LNHDA, CDR2 SQIVND (reference sequence). The CDR3 totals 12 residues. V gave up 11 bases and J gave up 2 bases, with 12 bases separating them.